Below, 22 T cell receptor beta chains from the same sample are listed, as sequenced in a study of blood T cell repertoires in COVID-19. Repertoires were generated with immunoSEQ multiplex PCR, while TCRdb's copy carries only in-frame clones and drops some. The data show under 200,000 clones, almost 85% seen once. The sequencing input was peripheral blood. The receptors were gathered from a man between 18 and 35 years old with active or convalescent COVID-19.

This chain connects TRBV7-8 to TRBJ2-5; 8 positions agree with TRBD2. Germline CDR1 SGHVS, CDR2 FQNEAQ. There are 18 residues in the CDR3. V dropped 5 bases and J dropped 0; count of bases not matched to a gene: 14. The CDR3 DNA reads TGTGCCAGCAGCCCTGACTGGCGGGGGGCCGAATACCAAGAGACCCAGTACTTC. This codes for CASSPDWRGAEYQETQYF. The variable domain in full, with the rest retrieved from reference TRBV7-8 and TRBJ2-5, is GAGVSQSPRYKVAKRGQDVALRCDPISGHVSLFWYQQALGQGPEFLTYFQNEAQLDKSGLPSDRFFAERPEGSVSTLKIQRTQQEDSAVYLCASSPDWRGAEYQETQYFGPGTRLLVL.

This chain connects TRBV6-5 to TRBJ1-5; D is ambiguous. The CDR3 is 14 amino acids. CDR1 and CDR2 (germline): MNHEY, SVGAGI. Trimming stripped 8 bases from V and 1 base from J, with 12 bases between. CDR3 nucleotides: TGTGCCAGCGACTTGCGGCTAAGCAATCAGCCCCAGCATTTT. Its translation: CASDLRLSNQPQHF.

The J gene is TRBJ2-1, the V gene TRBV7-8, with 8 bases that match TRBD1. The V segment lost 5 bases and the J segment 4 bases; nucleotides outside the gene matches: 4. The CDR3 length is 14 residues. CDR1 and CDR2 from the germline V gene are SGHVS and FQNEAQ. This chain's CDR3 is CASSPWTGYNEQFF. The CDR3 DNA reads TGTGCCAGCAGCCCGTGGACAGGGTACAATGAGCAGTTCTTC.

The chain joins TRBV5-1 to TRBJ2-2, with 10 nucleotides matching TRBD2. The trim removed 2 bases at V and 1 base at J, leaving 2 bases unmatched. The germline V gene has CDR1 SGHRS and CDR2 YFSETQ. The CDR3 extends over 16 amino acids. CDR3 amino acids: CASSLRLAGNTGELFF. CDR3 in DNA: TGCGCCAGCAGCTTAAGACTAGCGGGGAACACCGGGGAGCTGTTTTTT. Drawing the rest from reference TRBV5-1 and TRBJ2-2, the complete variable domain is KAGVTQTPRYLIKTRGQQVTLSCSPISGHRSVSWYQQTPGQGLQFLFEYFSETQRNKGNFPGRFSGRQFSNSRSEMNVSTLELGDSALYLCASSLRLAGNTGELFFGEGSRLTVL.

This CDR3 is CASRAHHSYNEQFF. In DNA form, the CDR3 reads TGTGCCAGCAGAGCGCATCACTCCTACAATGAGCAGTTCTTC. The genes are TRBV21-1 and TRBJ2-1; the table gives TRBD2 as D, unverified against the DNA. TRBV21-1 is classified as a pseudogene. CDR3 length: 14 residues.

The chain carries TRBV13 and TRBJ2-5, with 12 bases that match TRBD2. The CDR3 has 16 amino acids. J was trimmed by 3 bases and V by 4 bases; bases with no gene match: 6. CDR1 is PRHDT and CDR2 is FYEKMQ in the germline V gene (reference sequence). In DNA, the CDR3 is TGTGCCAGCAGCTGGACCCTAGCGGGGGGGAAAGAGACCCAGTACTTC. Translating it yields CASSWTLAGGKETQYF.

A few counts support this clone. The V and J genes are TRBV19 and TRBJ1-6; perhaps TRBD1 as D (6 bases). The CDR3 spans 14 residues. The germline V and J ends were trimmed by 3 bases and 7 bases, with 10 bases remaining between them. The germline V gene encodes CDR1 LNHDA and CDR2 SQIVND (reference sequence). The CDR3 nucleotides are TGTGCCAGTAGTATTACAGGGTGGAATTCACCCCTCCACTTT. Its translation: CASSITGWNSPLHF. Together with reference TRBV19 and TRBJ1-6, the CDR3 gives the full variable domain: DGGITQSPKYLFRKEGQNVTLSCEQNLNHDAMYWYRQDPGQGLRLIYYSQIVNDFQKGDIAEGYSVSREKKESFPLTVTSAQKNPTAFYLCASSITGWNSPLHFGNGTRLTVT.

V and J are TRBV4-2 and TRBJ2-7, with unresolved D. The CDR3 contains 16 residues. Germline V gene lookup returns CDR1 LGHNA and CDR2 YNFKEQ. The V gene lost 1 base and the J gene lost 0 bases, with 13 bases spanning the gap. CDR3 loop: CASSQVSGANSYEQYF. The CDR3 region has the DNA TGTGCCAGCAGCCAAGTTTCTGGAGCCAACTCCTACGAGCAGTACTTC.

This clone was recorded at least ten times. The chain is built from TRBV19 and TRBJ1-4; D possibly corresponds to TRBD1 (5 bases). V was clipped by 10 bases and J by 5 bases, with 11 bases between them. Germline lookup yields CDR1 LNHDA and CDR2 SQIVND (reference sequence). The CDR3 consists of 12 residues. The CDR3 DNA reads TGTGCCACCAGCTGGGGCAATGAAAAACTGTTTTTT. Translating gives CATSWGNEKLFF.

This clone was seen a single time. This chain connects TRBV2 to TRBJ1-1; 7 nucleotides align to TRBD1. Germline V lookup: CDR1 SNHLY, CDR2 FYNNEI. CDR3 length: 13 residues. Trimming cost V 9 bases and J 1 base; bases outside gene matches: 5. The CDR3 DNA reads TGTGCCAGAAGGGGGCCAGAGAACACTGAAGCTTTCTTT. It encodes CARRGPENTEAFF.

The V and J genes are TRBV28 and TRBJ2-1; TRBD2 matches at 8 bases. This CDR3 is 14 amino acids long. The germline V gene encodes CDR1 MDHEN and CDR2 SYDVKM. V trimming: 5 bases; J trimming: 3 bases; junction bases outside the gene matches: 3. Here the CDR3 reads CASSLTSGYNEQFF. CDR3 DNA sequence: TGTGCCAGCAGTCTTACTAGCGGCTACAATGAGCAGTTCTTC.

This chain links TRBV5-1 with TRBJ2-5, with 15 positions matching TRBD2. The CDR3 covers 18 residues. The germline gives CDR1 SGHRS, CDR2 YFSETQ. Trimming took 3 bases from V and 2 from J; bases not matched to a gene: 8. Here the CDR3 reads CASSSGLAGGKRQETQYF. CDR3 DNA: TGCGCCAGCAGCTCCGGACTAGCGGGGGGGAAACGACAAGAGACCCAGTACTTC.

This clone has just one count. CDR3 in DNA: TGTGCCAGCAGCCTTATACCGGGACAGGGGATGAACACTGAAGCTTTCTTT. This gives the protein CASSLIPGQGMNTEAFF. The chain links TRBV13 to TRBJ1-1, with 10 bases matching TRBD1. CDR1 is PRHDT and CDR2 is FYEKMQ in the germline V gene (reference sequence). Trimming took 5 bases from V and 0 from J; bases not matched to a gene: 9. The CDR3 loop spans 17 amino acids.

The rearrangement joins TRBV7-2 to TRBJ1-5; D might be TRBD1 (6 bases). Trimming removed 2 bases from V and 1 base from J, with 9 bases in between. Germline-derived CDR1 and CDR2 are SGHTA and FQGNSA. This CDR3 contains 15 residues. CDR3 sequence (DNA): TGTGCCAGCAGCTTATCGGGACACAGCAATCAGCCCCAGCATTTT. This encodes CASSLSGHSNQPQHF.

The chain combines TRBV11-2 with TRBJ1-3; D gene ambiguous. This CDR3 has 15 residues. Germline V gene data show CDR1 as SGHAT and CDR2 as FQNNGV. Trimming took 4 bases from V and 0 from J, leaving 10 bases between them. The CDR3 loop reads CASSSPRSSGNTIYF. DNA of the CDR3: TGTGCCAGCAGCTCCCCCCGGAGCTCTGGAAACACCATATATTTT.

The J gene is TRBJ2-5, the V gene TRBV6-2 or TRBV6-3, with 12 bases aligning to TRBD2. Germline trimming cut 5 bases from V and 2 bases from J; bases unmatched to any gene: 6. Germline V gene sequence: CDR1 MNHEY, CDR2 SVGEGT. This CDR3 spans 16 amino acids. The CDR3 loop is CASSRDGLAGQETQYF. DNA of the CDR3: TGTGCCAGCAGTCGAGACGGACTAGCGGGGCAAGAGACCCAGTACTTC.

The J gene is TRBJ1-1, the V gene TRBV5-6; D perhaps matches TRBD1 (5 bases). CDR1 SGHDT and CDR2 YYEEEE come from the germline V gene. The germline V and J ends were trimmed by 0 bases and 9 bases, with 18 bases remaining between them. CDR3 length equals 15 residues. DNA of the CDR3: TGTGCCAGCAGCTTGGTAGGGCAGGGTAGCAAAAAAGCTTTCTTT. Amino acids: CASSLVGQGSKKAFF. Looking up the rest from reference TRBV5-6 and TRBJ1-1 gives the full variable domain: DAGVTQSPTHLIKTRGQQVTLRCSPKSGHDTVSWYQQALGQGPQFIFQYYEEEERQRGNFPDRFSGHQFPNYSSELNVNALLLGDSALYLCASSLVGQGSKKAFFGQGTRLTVV.

The chain recombines TRBV7-6 with TRBJ1-5; D is undetermined. The CDR3 has 15 residues. The germline V gene has CDR1 SGHVS and CDR2 FNYEAQ. Trimming left V 2 bases short and J 2 bases short, with 10 bases between. In DNA, the CDR3 is TGTGCCAGCAGCTTATTGAGCGGTGGCAATCAGCCCCAGCATTTT. Translating it yields CASSLLSGGNQPQHF. Filled out from reference TRBV7-6 and TRBJ1-5, the complete variable domain reads GAGVSQSPRYKVTKRGQDVALRCDPISGHVSLYWYRQALGQGPEFLTYFNYEAQQDKSGLPNDRFSAERPEGSISTLTIQRTEQRDSAMYRCASSLLSGGNQPQHFGDGTRLSIL.

The rearrangement joins TRBV15 to TRBJ1-1; the D gene is possibly TRBD1 (5 bases). Germline-derived CDR1 and CDR2 are LNHNV and YYDKDF (reference sequence). The CDR3 covers 14 residues. Deletions cut 0 bases from V and 4 bases from J, with 9 bases between. The CDR3 DNA reads as TGTGCCACCAGCAGAGAGATGGGGGGCACTGAAGCTTTCTTT. Its translation is CATSREMGGTEAFF.

The chain has TRBV10-3 and TRBJ2-3; D not certain. Germline CDR1 reads ENHRY; CDR2 reads SYGVKD. V was shortened by 3 bases and J by 5 bases, with 6 bases between the two germline ends. There are 12 residues in the CDR3. CDR3 in DNA: TGTGCCATCAGTGAAATACAAGATACGCAGTATTTT. Translation: CAISEIQDTQYF.

V gene TRBV29-1 combines with J gene TRBJ1-1, with a weak D call TRBD1 (5 bases). Germline CDR1 reads SQVTM; CDR2 reads ANQGSEA. The ends were cut back, 6 bases at V and 1 base at J, with 12 bases in the middle. The CDR3 length is 13 residues. The CDR3 region has the DNA TGCAGCGTGGCGGGACGGACGAACACTGAAGCTTTCTTT. Its protein is CSVAGRTNTEAFF.

The sample holds a few counts of this clone. The chain couples TRBV4-2 to TRBJ2-1; 7 nucleotides line up with TRBD2. Losses at the gene ends were 2 bases for V and 8 bases for J; bases not matched to a gene: 12. Germline loops: CDR1 LGHNA, CDR2 YNFKEQ. The CDR3 spans 16 residues. CDR3 region: CASSQSGTTSFHEQFF. CDR3 in DNA: TGTGCCAGCAGCCAATCCGGGACTACCTCCTTTCATGAGCAGTTCTTC.